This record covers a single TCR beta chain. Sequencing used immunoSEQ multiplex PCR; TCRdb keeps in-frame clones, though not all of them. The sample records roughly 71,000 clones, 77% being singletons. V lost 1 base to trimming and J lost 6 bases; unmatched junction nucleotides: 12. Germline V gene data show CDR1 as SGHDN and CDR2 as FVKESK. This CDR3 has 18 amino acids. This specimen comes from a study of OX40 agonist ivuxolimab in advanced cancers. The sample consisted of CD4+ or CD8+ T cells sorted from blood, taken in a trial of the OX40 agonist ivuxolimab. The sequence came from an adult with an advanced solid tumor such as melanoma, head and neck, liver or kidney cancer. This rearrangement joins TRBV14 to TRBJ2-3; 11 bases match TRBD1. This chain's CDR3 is CASSQAPVGQGALDTQYF. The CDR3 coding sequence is TGTGCCAGCAGCCAAGCGCCGGTTGGACAGGGGGCATTGGATACGCAGTATTTT. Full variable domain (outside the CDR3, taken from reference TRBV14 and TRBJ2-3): EAGVTQFPSHSVIEKGQTVTLRCDPISGHDNLYWYRRVMGKEIKFLLHFVKESKQDESGMPNNRFLAERTGGTYSTLKVQPAELEDSGVYFCASSQAPVGQGALDTQYFGPGTRLTVL.